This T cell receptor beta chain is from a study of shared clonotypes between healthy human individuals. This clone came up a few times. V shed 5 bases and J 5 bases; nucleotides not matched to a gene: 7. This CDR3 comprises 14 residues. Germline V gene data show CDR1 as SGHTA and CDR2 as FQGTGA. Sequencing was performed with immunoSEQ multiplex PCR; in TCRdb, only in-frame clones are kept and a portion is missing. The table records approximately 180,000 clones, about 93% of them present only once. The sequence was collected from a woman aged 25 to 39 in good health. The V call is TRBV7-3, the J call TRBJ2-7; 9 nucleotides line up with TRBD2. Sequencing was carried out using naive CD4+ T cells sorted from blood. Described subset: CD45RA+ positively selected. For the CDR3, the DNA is TGTGCCAGCAGCATGGGACTAGCCGGCGACGAGCAGTACTTC. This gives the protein CASSMGLAGDEQYF. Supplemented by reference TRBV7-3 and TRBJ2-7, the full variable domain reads GAGVSQTPSNKVTEKGKYVELRCDPISGHTALYWYRQSLGQGPEFLIYFQGTGAADDSGLPNDRFFAVRPEGSVSTLKIQRTERGDSAVYLCASSMGLAGDEQYFGPGTRLTVT.